Listed here are 12 T cell receptor beta chains from one sample, sequenced in a study of tumor and adjacent non-tumor tissue in lung cancer. The library came from three nested PCR rounds adapted from ARM-PCR protocols. TCRdb reanalysed the multiplex PCR reads using MiXCR and keeps one entry per CDR3 protein. The table shows 70,000 to 90,000 distinct CDR3 sequences, with 55% to 70% occurring only once. The template was RNA from unsorted bulk tissue. Distant lung tissue was collected more than 3 cm away from the tumor edge. Material for sequencing was distant non-tumor lung tissue. The receptor set was obtained from a woman aged 45-65 years with non-small cell lung cancer.

About this clonotype itself: The junction and the germline gene differ at one end; a read error may be behind it. The V gene is TRBV6-6, the J gene TRBJ1-1; 7 positions agree with TRBD1. The germline gives CDR1 MNHNY, CDR2 SVGAGI (reference sequence). This CDR3 region has 17 residues. The CDR3 here is CASIAVVIGGFATEAIF. DNA for the CDR3: TGTGCCAGTATTGCCGTGGTTATAGGGGGCTTTGCAACTGAAGCTATCTTT.

A note on this clonotype: One end of the junction fails to match germline, which may point to a read error. The rearrangement uses TRBV6-1 and TRBJ1-5; tentative D call: TRBD1 (6 bases). The CDR3 runs to 14 residues. Germline V gene data show CDR1 as MNHNS and CDR2 as SASEGT. The CDR3 protein is CATSAEGDNQPQHF. The CDR3 nucleotides read TGTGCCACCAGTGCAGAGGGGGACAATCAGCCCCAGCATTTT.

In the case of this clonotype: The missing conserved phenylalanine or tryptophan at the end of this CDR3 makes a read error likely. The V gene is TRBV28, the J gene TRBJ2-1; 12 bases map to TRBD2. The CDR3 runs to 16 residues. Germline CDR1 and CDR2: MDHEN and SYDVKM. CDR3 residues: CASNLKGLAGRNEQFL. The CDR3 DNA reads as TGTGCCAGCAATTTAAAGGGACTAGCGGGTCGCAATGAGCAGTTCCTC.

On this clonotype itself: A much larger clone differs from this one at a single base, so this may be a read error. The gene calls are TRBV20-1 and TRBJ1-2; TRBD1 aligns across 8 bases. The CDR3 spans 15 residues. The ends lost 1 base at V and 7 bases at J; junction bases unmatched: 11. CDR1 DFQATT and CDR2 SNEGSKA come from the germline V gene (reference sequence). The CDR3 DNA is TGCAGTGCTAGAGTCCCAGGGGGCCTATTGGGTGGCTACACCTTC. Translated: CSARVPGGLLGGYTF.

A few counts support this clonotype. The J gene is TRBJ2-1, the V gene TRBV24-1; D possibly corresponds to TRBD1 (7 bases). The CDR3 runs to 16 residues. The germline CDR1 and CDR2 sequences are KGHDR and SFDVKD. The V end lost 4 bases, the J end lost 0 bases, and 12 bases lay between the germline ends. As DNA, the CDR3 is TGTGCCACCAGTGAGGCAGGGGGGAGCTCCTACAATGAGCAGTTCTTC. Protein sequence: CATSEAGGSSYNEQFF.

A note on this clonotype: This may be a read error: a much more frequent sequence differs by one nucleotide. The CDR3 region has the DNA TGTGCCAGCGGTTTAAGGGCCCCGAGCAATCAGCCCCAGCATTTT. This encodes CASGLRAPSNQPQHF. The chain uses TRBV12-3 or TRBV12-4 and TRBJ1-5; D is undetermined. CDR3 length equals 15 residues.

Notes on this clonotype: A junction boundary mismatches the germline segment, possibly from a read error. The chain recombines TRBV5-6 with TRBJ2-1; maybe TRBD2 (5 bases). The CDR3 runs to 15 residues. The germline V gene encodes CDR1 SGHDT and CDR2 YYEEEE. The CDR3 spells CASSSLAQTYNEQIF. CDR3 DNA: TGTGCCAGCAGCTCCCTAGCCCAAACCTACAATGAGCAGATCTTC.

As to this clonotype: This CDR3 fails to terminate in the conserved phenylalanine or tryptophan, so it likely reflects a read error. J is TRBJ2-7 and V is TRBV20-1; no clear D gene. Trimming removed 3 bases at V and 3 bases at J, with 15 bases between. From germline, CDR1 is DFQATT and CDR2 SNEGSKA (reference sequence). The CDR3 is 14 residues long. The CDR3 sequence: CSASREGSVYEQYL. In DNA form, the CDR3 reads TGCAGTGCTAGCCGAGAAGGCTCGGTCTACGAGCAGTACCTC.

Comments on this clonotype: Germline and junction disagree at one end, which may indicate a read error. CDR3 DNA: TGTGCCAGCAGACGACAGGGGAGCAATCAGCCCCCGCATTTT. This encodes CASRRQGSNQPPHF. The rearrangement joins TRBV6-6 to TRBJ1-5; 8 bases line up with TRBD1. The CDR3 totals 14 residues. Germline CDR1 reads MNHNY; CDR2 reads SVGAGI (reference sequence).

This chain links TRBV12-3 or TRBV12-4 with TRBJ2-5, with D possibly TRBD2 on 5 matching bases. This CDR3 contains 13 residues. CDR3 coding DNA: TGTGCAAACAGCCCCGGGGACCAAGAGACCCAGTACTTC. Translated: CANSPGDQETQYF.

This clonotype was seen at least ten times. The chain recombines TRBV6-1 with TRBJ2-3, with a weak D call TRBD2 (5 bases). The V end lost 4 bases, the J end lost 1 base, and 12 bases lay between the germline ends. This CDR3 has 15 residues. Germline CDR1 reads MNHNS; CDR2 reads SASEGT. The CDR3 spells CASSGLASGTDTQYF. The CDR3 DNA follows: TGTGCCAGCAGTGGCTTAGCGTCCGGCACAGATACGCAGTATTTT.

The rearrangement uses TRBV29-1 and TRBJ2-7; no definite D call. The CDR3 covers 12 residues. The V gene lost 3 bases and the J gene lost 13 bases, with 19 bases spanning the gap. The germline V gene encodes CDR1 SQVTM and CDR2 ANQGSEA. The CDR3 reads CSVEVSSHEQYF. The CDR3 DNA reads as TGCAGCGTTGAGGTGTCAAGTCACGAACAATACTTC.